The sample holds one count of the clone carrying this T cell receptor (beta chain). Its antigen is currently unknown. This specimen belongs to a study of memory CD4+ T cells and cytomegalovirus serostatus. For the study at large: This sample comes from healthy Belgian adults, under 10 CMV seropositive, approximately 25 seronegative. Study-wide results and limits: CD4+ memory repertoires contained about two fifths of the 164 reported CMV TCRbeta sequences.

Source study methods: Out-of-frame sequences were removed, leaving around 2,000,000 distinct TCRbeta sequences. Method: immunoSEQ multiplex PCR; TCRdb's copy keeps in-frame clones and lacks some. V and J calls and clone size follow that table, whereas D and trimming were derived from the DNA. The table has about 60,000 clones, approximately 82% seen once. The sort gate was single viable CD3+CD4+CD8-CD45RO+ cells for memory CD4+ T cells. The CDR3 consists of 15 residues. The V and J ends lost 6 bases and 6 bases respectively, with 20 bases between them. Germline CDR1 SQVTM, CDR2 ANQGSEA. The sequence was collected from an adult in good health and CMV-seronegative. Some clones in this sample may be carry-over from other donors' samples. The rearrangement joins TRBV29-1 to TRBJ1-4; D is perhaps TRBD1 (6 bases). The sequenced material came from memory CD4+ T cells from blood. The CDR3 DNA reads as TGCAGCGTGGGAAGGCGGGGGGGCCAGGATGAAAAACTGTTTTTT. Translating it yields CSVGRRGGQDEKLFF.